Described below is a single TCR beta chain sequence and its context. The sample is drawn from a study of PD-L1 blockade in urothelial cancer. Profiled with immunoSEQ multiplex PCR; TCRdb holds only in-frame clones, not every one. Of around 80,000 clones in the sample, around 87% were seen once. Pretreatment and on-treatment samples were taken, numbering 1 to 8 per patient. Source: PBMCs, taken around atezolizumab (anti-PD-L1) treatment. The TCR originated in a woman aged 70-85 years with urothelial cancer.

CDR3 residues: CASSRSATNEKLFF. As DNA, the CDR3 is TGCGCCAGCAGCCGGTCAGCAACTAATGAAAAACTGTTTTTT. This chain uses TRBV4-1 with TRBJ1-4, with D unresolved. Per germline, CDR1 MGHRA and CDR2 YSYEKL. The V end lost 4 bases, the J end lost 0 bases, and 6 bases lay between the germline ends. The CDR3 totals 14 residues.